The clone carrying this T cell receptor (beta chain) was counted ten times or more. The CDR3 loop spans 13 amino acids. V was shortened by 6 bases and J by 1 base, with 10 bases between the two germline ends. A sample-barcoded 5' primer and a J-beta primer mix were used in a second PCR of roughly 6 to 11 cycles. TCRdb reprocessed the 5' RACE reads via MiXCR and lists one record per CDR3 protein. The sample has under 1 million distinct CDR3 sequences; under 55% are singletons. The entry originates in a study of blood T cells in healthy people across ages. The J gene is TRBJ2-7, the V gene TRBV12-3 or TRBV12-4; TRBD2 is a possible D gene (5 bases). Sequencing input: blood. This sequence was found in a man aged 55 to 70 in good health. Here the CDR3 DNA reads TGTGCCAGCAGCCGAACGGGGTCCTACGAGCAGTACTTC. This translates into CASSRTGSYEQYF.